The 16 T cell receptor beta chains below were found in one sample sequenced in a study of T cell responses to AZD1222 COVID-19 vaccine (dated by TCRdb to the early 2020s). Libraries were made using the immunoSEQ multiplex PCR assay. The clones in this table, taken by TCRdb from immuneACCESS, are in-frame only. Not every clone is retained; where verified, under half of the shortfall comes from an unresolved V gene, and the cause of the rest is unknown. Recorded for this sample are 150,000 or so clones; about 92% of them occurred a single time. Roughly 2.3% of the sample is held by the ten biggest clonotypes. Sample time point, as interpreted from the label and publication: baseline before first vaccination. Sequenced material: peripheral blood, taken on day 0 of AZD1222 vaccination. Receptors were obtained from an adult in good health.

V and J are TRBV3-1 (or the pseudogene TRBV3-2) and TRBJ2-1, with TRBD2 matching 10 bases. The V segment lost 3 bases and the J segment 0 bases; nucleotides outside the gene matches: 5. The CDR3 length is 17 residues. From germline, CDR1 is LGHDT and CDR2 YNNKEL (reference sequence). CDR3: CASSQLTSGLSYNEQFF. The CDR3 DNA follows: TGTGCCAGCAGCCAGCTGACTAGCGGGCTCTCCTACAATGAGCAGTTCTTC.

The chain employs TRBV5-5 and TRBJ2-5; D is possibly TRBD2 (5 bases). Germline V CDR1 and CDR2: SGHKS, YYEKEE (reference sequence). Between the trimmed V and J ends, which lost 2 bases and 4 bases, there was a span of 9 bases. This CDR3 spans 13 amino acids. CDR3 region: CASSFPGRETQYF. The CDR3 DNA reads TGTGCCAGCAGCTTCCCGGGGAGAGAGACCCAGTACTTC.

This clone was observed once. The J gene is TRBJ2-5, the V gene TRBV29-1; 11 bases are shared with TRBD1. J was trimmed by 5 bases and V by 6 bases; bases with no gene match: 5. The V gene's germline CDR1 is SQVTM and CDR2 ANQGSEA. This CDR3 region has 13 residues. The CDR3 nucleotides read TGCAGCGTGTGGGACAGGGGGTCGGAGACCCAGTACTTC. It is translated as CSVWDRGSETQYF.

As DNA, the CDR3 is TGTGCCAGCAGCTTGATACTTGCGGAAAGAAGTACAGATACGCAGTATTTT. Its translation: CASSLILAERSTDTQYF. This chain uses TRBV5-6 with TRBJ2-3; no definite D call. This CDR3 is 17 amino acids long. The germline gives CDR1 SGHDT, CDR2 YYEEEE. V was shortened by 1 base and J by 3 bases, with 18 bases between the two germline ends. The full variable domain, in which reference TRBV5-6 and TRBJ2-3 provide the parts outside the CDR3, is DAGVTQSPTHLIKTRGQQVTLRCSPKSGHDTVSWYQQALGQGPQFIFQYYEEEERQRGNFPDRFSGHQFPNYSSELNVNALLLGDSALYLCASSLILAERSTDTQYFGPGTRLTVL.

The rearrangement uses TRBV10-3 and TRBJ1-1; D not certain. Trimming removed 3 bases from V and 11 bases from J, with 16 bases in between. The CDR3 extends over 13 amino acids. Germline CDR1 and CDR2: ENHRY and SYGVKD. CDR3 nucleotide sequence: TGTGCCATCAGTGAAGAGGTCGGTGGCGCGGCTTTCTTT. It translates to CAISEEVGGAAFF.

The V call is TRBV23-1, the J call TRBJ2-1, with 8 bases lining up with TRBD1. TRBV23-1 qualifies as an ORF whose function is uncertain. There are 17 residues in the CDR3. With 0 bases clipped from V and 6 bases from J, the junction kept 10 bases outside the gene matches. The CDR3 DNA reads as TGCGCCAGCAGTCAATCAGGGGGCCAGGGGGCATCCAATGAGCAGTTCTTC. It specifies CASSQSGGQGASNEQFF.

The chain employs TRBV10-3 and TRBJ2-2; 14 bases fit TRBD2. Germline CDR1 and CDR2: ENHRY and SYGVKD. V lost 5 bases to trimming and J lost 3 bases; unmatched junction nucleotides: 8. CDR3 size: 18 residues. The CDR3 reads CAISRLAGGPLDTGELFF. The CDR3 DNA follows: TGTGCCATCAGTAGACTAGCGGGAGGGCCTCTTGACACCGGGGAGCTGTTTTTT.

This rearrangement joins TRBV7-2 to TRBJ2-3, with 9 bases lining up with TRBD2. The V and J ends lost 5 bases and 1 base, in that order; junction bases with no gene match: 7. From germline, CDR1 is SGHTA and CDR2 FQGNSA. The CDR3 is 16 amino acids. The DNA for the CDR3 is TGTGCCAGCAGCGCTCGGCGGGGGGGCCGCACAGATACGCAGTATTTT. Its protein is CASSARRGGRTDTQYF.

The chain has TRBV6-5 and TRBJ1-2; D is perhaps TRBD1 (6 bases). Trimming left V 0 bases short and J 4 bases short, with 9 bases between. The CDR3 sequence is 14 residues long. The germline V gene has CDR1 MNHEY and CDR2 SVGAGI. CDR3 sequence reads: CASSYSGGVYGYTF. The CDR3 DNA reads TGTGCCAGCAGTTACTCAGGGGGGGTCTATGGCTACACCTTC.

The chain uses TRBV6-1 and TRBJ1-4; possibly TRBD1 for D (6 bases). CDR3 length: 14 amino acids. Trimming took 1 base from V and 8 from J, leaving 11 bases between them. Germline CDR1 and CDR2: MNHNS and SASEGT. CDR3 loop: CASSEVQGWEKLFF. CDR3 DNA sequence: TGTGCCAGCAGTGAAGTCCAGGGGTGGGAAAAACTGTTTTTT.

The DNA for the CDR3 is TGTGCCAGCATCCCCGGGGCAGGGGAGTATGGCTACACCTTC. Protein: CASIPGAGEYGYTF. This chain uses TRBV2 with TRBJ1-2; possible D gene TRBD1, 6 bases. This CDR3 spans 14 amino acids. V gave up 7 bases and J gave up 5 bases, with 17 bases separating them. In germline, CDR1 is SNHLY, CDR2 FYNNEI.

This chain links TRBV5-1 with TRBJ2-3; D not certain. Trimming took off 0 bases at V and 1 base at J, with 12 bases between the two ends. This CDR3 is 16 amino acids long. Germline CDR1 SGHRS, CDR2 YFSETQ. CDR3 coding DNA: TGCGCCAGCAGCTTGGTGGGCAGAGCCGGCACAGATACGCAGTATTTT. Encoded protein: CASSLVGRAGTDTQYF.

The chain is built from TRBV10-3 and TRBJ1-1, with no clear D. The germline CDR1 and CDR2 sequences are ENHRY and SYGVKD. This CDR3 is 14 amino acids long. The germline V and J ends were trimmed by 2 bases and 1 base, with 8 bases remaining between them. The CDR3: CAISEGVGNTEAFF. The CDR3 DNA follows: TGTGCCATCAGTGAGGGGGTGGGGAACACTGAAGCTTTCTTT.

The V and J genes are TRBV5-1 and TRBJ1-5; TRBD1 aligns across 7 bases. This CDR3 region has 15 residues. Germline loops: CDR1 SGHRS, CDR2 YFSETQ. V was clipped by 5 bases and J by 1 base; unmatched bases: 6. CDR3 protein: CASSRGLGSNQPQHF. In nucleotides, the CDR3 is TGCGCCAGCAGTAGGGGGCTGGGGAGCAATCAGCCCCAGCATTTT.

Here the CDR3 DNA reads TGTGCCAGCAGTCCTCCGGGACAGGGGAGTTACGAGCAGTACTTC. It is translated as CASSPPGQGSYEQYF. The V gene is TRBV6-6, the J gene TRBJ2-7; 10 bases align to TRBD1. V was pared by 5 bases and J by 4 bases, with 8 bases of the junction left unmatched. Germline V gene lookup returns CDR1 MNHNY and CDR2 SVGAGI (reference sequence). The CDR3 length is 15 residues.

The chain carries TRBV5-4 and TRBJ2-7; 7 nucleotides agree with TRBD1. The germline CDR1 and CDR2 sequences are SGHNT and YYREEE (reference sequence). V shed 3 bases, J shed 0 bases, and the junction held 6 bases outside the gene matches. This CDR3 contains 15 residues. The chain's CDR3 is CASSSKDRFSYEQYF. DNA for the CDR3: TGTGCCAGCAGCTCCAAGGACAGGTTCTCCTACGAGCAGTACTTC.